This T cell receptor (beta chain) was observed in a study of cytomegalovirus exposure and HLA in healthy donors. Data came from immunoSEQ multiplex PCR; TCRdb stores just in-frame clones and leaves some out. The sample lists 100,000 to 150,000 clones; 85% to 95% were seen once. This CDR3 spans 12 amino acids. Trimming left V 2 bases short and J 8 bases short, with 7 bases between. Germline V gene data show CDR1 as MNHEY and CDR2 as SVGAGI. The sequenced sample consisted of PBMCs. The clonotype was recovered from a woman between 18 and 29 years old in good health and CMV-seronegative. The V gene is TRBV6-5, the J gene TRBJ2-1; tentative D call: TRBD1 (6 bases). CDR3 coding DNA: TGTGCCAGCAGTTACCAGGGGCATGAGCAGTTCTTC. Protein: CASSYQGHEQFF.